The 5 T cell receptor beta chains below come from one sample, sequenced in a study of T cell repertoires in cytomegalovirus infection. MiXCR was run by TCRdb on the reads, yielding one entry per CDR3 protein. The data show about 770,000 distinct CDR3 sequences, around 29% seen once. Their antigen targets remain unknown. Here the sequenced sample was cultured CD8+ T cells from PBMCs, taken from culture after CMV antigen stimulation. These receptors originate from a human donor in good health (CMV status not recorded). Some clones in this sample may be carry-over from other donors' samples.

This clonotype has at least ten counts. This sequence joins TRBV7-9 and TRBJ2-5; D gene ambiguous. Deletions cut 8 bases from V and 3 bases from J, with 10 bases between. Germline V gives CDR1 SEHNR, CDR2 FQNEAQ (reference sequence). The CDR3 consists of 12 residues. Here the CDR3 reads CASQFTEETQYF. The DNA of the CDR3 is TGTGCCAGCCAATTCACCGAAGAGACCCAGTACTTC.

This rearrangement joins TRBV7-8 to TRBJ2-7; tentative D call: TRBD1 (6 bases). The CDR3 extends over 12 amino acids. Germline V gives CDR1 SGHVS, CDR2 FQNEAQ. Trimming shortened V by 7 bases and J by 5 bases, and 12 bases separated the two germline ends. The CDR3 DNA follows: TGTGCCAGCACGCAGGGGCCAGACGAGCAGTACTTC. Its translation: CASTQGPDEQYF.

This clonotype was detected only a few times. The CDR3 spells CASSLDTSTANTEAFF. DNA for the CDR3: TGTGCCAGCAGCTTGGATACAAGTACTGCGAACACTGAAGCTTTCTTT. The V call is TRBV5-4, the J call TRBJ1-1; D gene ambiguous. Germline CDR1 reads SGHNT; CDR2 reads YYREEE (reference sequence). V lost 0 bases, J lost 1 base, and 13 bases lay in between. This CDR3 has 16 residues.

CDR3 residues: CASSHREYGANVLTF. In nucleotides, the CDR3 is TGTGCCAGCAGTCACAGGGAATACGGGGCCAACGTCCTGACTTTC. The chain couples TRBV2 to TRBJ2-6, with D possibly being TRBD1 (6 bases). V was shortened by 5 bases and J by 4 bases, with 12 bases between the two germline ends. The CDR3 spans 15 residues. CDR1 and CDR2 from the germline V gene are SNHLY and FYNNEI.

The chain couples TRBV27 to TRBJ2-2; weak D call: TRBD1 (5 bases). CDR3 length equals 15 residues. Germline CDR1 and CDR2: MNHEY and SMNVEV (reference sequence). Trimming removed 8 bases from V and 1 base from J, with 14 bases in between. The CDR3 sequence is CASATPQGNTGELFF. CDR3 nucleotides: TGTGCCAGCGCCACTCCTCAGGGGAACACCGGGGAGCTGTTTTTT.